A selection of T cell receptor beta chains follows, all from one sample in a study of T cells in localized non-small cell lung cancer. Profiled with immunoSEQ multiplex PCR; TCRdb holds only in-frame clones, not every one. This table has about 13,000 clones, 25% to 30% appearing once. The sequences come from lung tumor tissue, collected before any cancer treatment. Every receptor here comes from a female donor of 60 years or more with stage I lung adenocarcinoma. CDR3s include the opening cysteine and the closing phenylalanine or tryptophan. The D gene is left open where the match is weak. Expanded clones get a size class; other rows say once, few or many, or leave the size out.

TRBJ1-1 | . | . | TRBV18 | CASSADSNTEAFF | TGTGCCAGCTCGGCCGACAGTAACACTGAAGCTTTCTTT
TRBJ2-5 | TRBD1 | few | TRBV9 | CASSVEDRGLSQETQYF | TGTGCCAGCAGCGTAGAAGACAGGGGGCTCTCCCAAGAGACCCAGTACTTC
TRBJ2-5 | TRBD1 | few | TRBV6-8 | CAISAGRGQETQYF | TGTGCCATCAGTGCGGGCAGGGGGCAAGAGACCCAGTACTTC
TRBJ1-2 | . | few | TRBV30 | CAWRPGHYGYTF | TGTGCCTGGAGACCAGGGCACTATGGCTACACCTTC
TRBJ1-2 | . | many | TRBV6-8 | CASSFPGTPDGYTF | TGTGCCAGCAGTTTCCCCGGGACACCGGATGGCTACACCTTC
TRBJ1-4 | . | . | TRBV11-3 | CASSLAGGATNEKLFF | TGTGCCAGCAGCTTGGCGGGGGGTGCAACTAATGAAAAACTGTTTTTT
TRBJ1-2 | . | . | TRBV6-8 | CASTRTAIYGYTF | TGTGCCAGTACCCGGACAGCGATCTATGGCTACACCTTC
TRBJ2-5 | TRBD2 | few | TRBV11-3 | CASSSTSGRFRETQYF | TGTGCCAGCAGCTCGACTAGCGGGAGATTCCGAGAGACCCAGTACTTC
TRBJ1-4 | . | . | TRBV11-3 | CASSRGRSNEKLFF | TGTGCCAGCAGCCGGGGACGGTCTAATGAAAAACTGTTTTTT
TRBJ1-3 | . | many | TRBV6-8 | CASSFQGSSGNTIYF | TGTGCCAGCAGTTTCCAGGGTAGCTCTGGAAACACCATATATTTT
TRBJ2-2 | . | many | TRBV11-3 | CASSFRAGYTGELFF | TGTGCCAGCAGCTTTCGGGCAGGATACACCGGGGAGCTGTTTTTT
TRBJ1-6 | TRBD1 | few | TRBV14 | CASSQVAPGQGFNSPLHF | TGTGCCAGCAGCCAAGTGGCCCCGGGACAGGGATTTAATTCACCCCTCCACTTT
TRBJ1-6 | TRBD1 | . | TRBV28 | CASSSLDRGDNSPLHF | TGTGCCAGCAGTTCCTTGGACAGGGGGGATAATTCACCCCTCCACTTT
TRBJ2-1 | TRBD1 | . | TRBV29-1 | CSAPGTAYNEQFF | TGCAGCGCACCTGGGACAGCTTACAATGAGCAGTTCTTC
TRBJ2-7 | . | . | TRBV5-1 | CASSPREFGYEQYF | TGCGCCAGCAGCCCCAGGGAGTTCGGATACGAGCAGTACTTC
TRBJ1-2 | . | . | TRBV30 | CTWSPLGPYYGYTF | TGTACCTGGAGTCCATTGGGCCCTTACTATGGCTACACCTTC
TRBJ2-1 | TRBD1 | . | TRBV18 | CASSPWTGGANEQFF | TGTGCCAGCTCACCGTGGACAGGGGGCGCCAATGAGCAGTTCTTC
TRBJ1-1 | . | many | TRBV9 | CASSVASHTEAFF | TGTGCCAGCAGCGTAGCCAGCCACACTGAAGCTTTCTTT
TRBJ1-5 | . | once | TRBV19 | CASSIGGQPQHF | TGTGCCAGTAGTATCGGGGGTCAGCCCCAGCATTTT
TRBJ2-7 | TRBD2 | medium-sized | TRBV11-3 | CASSLRPSGRVGSYEQYF | TGTGCCAGCAGCTTAAGGCCTAGCGGGAGGGTTGGCAGCTACGAGCAGTACTTC
TRBJ2-5 | . | many | TRBV11-3 | CASSLGGTTGETQYF | TGTGCCAGCAGCTTGGGCGGGACGACTGGAGAGACCCAGTACTTC
TRBJ2-2 | . | . | TRBV4-1 | CASSHLSLGTGELFF | TGCGCCAGCAGCCACCTATCCCTCGGCACCGGGGAGCTGTTTTTT
TRBJ2-2 | . | few | TRBV19 | CASSMGAEGTGELFF | TGTGCCAGTAGTATGGGGGCAGAGGGCACCGGGGAGCTGTTTTTT
TRBJ2-2 | . | few | TRBV11-3 | CASSLRWGANTGELFF | TGTGCCAGCAGTCTCCGTTGGGGCGCGAACACCGGGGAGCTGTTTTTT
TRBJ1-1 | TRBD1 | . | TRBV14 | CASSQRRAGGSGEAFF | TGTGCCAGCAGCCAAAGGCGGGCAGGGGGCTCGGGTGAAGCTTTCTTT
TRBJ2-7 | . | . | TRBV6-8 | CASSPPSYEQYF | TGTGCCAGCAGCCCCCCCTCCTACGAGCAGTACTTC
TRBJ2-5 | TRBD2 | many | TRBV9 | CASSVAGLARQTQYF | TGTGCCAGCAGCGTAGCAGGACTAGCGAGGCAGACCCAGTACTTC
TRBJ1-4 | . | . | TRBV6-8 | CASSPGPWGEKLFF | TGTGCCAGCAGCCCGGGGCCCTGGGGCGAAAAACTGTTTTTT
TRBJ1-6 | . | . | TRBV6-8 | CARETSGKGHSPLHF | TGTGCCAGGGAGACCTCAGGCAAAGGGCATTCACCCCTCCACTTT
TRBJ2-5 | TRBD1 | many | TRBV11-3 | CASSPRQRGLLETQYF | TGTGCCAGCAGCCCCAGACAAAGGGGGCTGCTGGAGACCCAGTACTTC
TRBJ1-1 | . | . | TRBV9 | CASSVEEGREAFF | TGTGCCAGCAGCGTAGAAGAAGGGAGGGAAGCTTTCTTT
TRBJ1-2 | . | . | TRBV18 | CASSPTGQDYGYTF | TGTGCCAGCTCACCGACAGGACAAGACTATGGCTACACCTTC
TRBJ1-5 | . | . | TRBV19 | CASIGGHKNQPQHF | TGTGCCAGTATCGGGGGACATAAGAATCAGCCCCAGCATTTT
TRBJ2-5 | TRBD1 | many | TRBV6-8 | CASRLNRGTGGETQYF | TGTGCCAGCAGACTCAACAGGGGGACCGGGGGAGAGACCCAGTACTTC
TRBJ1-2 | . | . | TRBV4-1 | CASSQGPPGGYGYTF | TGCGCCAGCAGCCAAGGGCCGCCGGGGGGTTATGGCTACACCTTC
TRBJ1-1 | TRBD1 | few | TRBV28 | CASSLGTGVLVMTEAFF | TGTGCCAGCAGTTTAGGTACAGGGGTTTTAGTGATGACTGAAGCTTTCTTT
TRBJ1-1 | . | few | TRBV11-3 | CASSLATWRLNTEAFF | TGTGCCAGCAGCTTGGCCACATGGCGGCTGAACACTGAAGCTTTCTTT
TRBJ1-2 | . | many | TRBV11-3 | CASSQRLGDYGYTF | TGTGCCAGCAGCCAACGTCTAGGGGACTATGGCTACACCTTC
TRBJ1-5 | . | . | TRBV30 | CAWSPTGNQPQHF | TGTGCCTGGAGTCCGACGGGGAATCAGCCCCAGCATTTT
TRBJ1-1 | . | . | TRBV5-1 | CASSLVGGLMNTEAFF | TGCGCCAGTAGCTTGGTGGGGGGTCTCATGAACACTGAAGCTTTCTTT
TRBJ1-2 | . | medium-sized | TRBV6-8 | CASNTLGGLGFF | TGTGCCAGCAATACCCTGGGGGGCTTAGGATTCTTC
TRBJ1-1 | . | . | TRBV6-8 | CASSYSWTQGTEAFF | TGTGCCAGCAGTTACTCATGGACCCAGGGTACTGAAGCTTTCTTT
TRBJ1-3 | . | many | TRBV11-3 | CASSSRGSGNTIYF | TGTGCCAGCAGCTCCCGGGGGTCTGGAAACACCATATATTTT
TRBJ2-5 | . | once | TRBV19 | CASSIVYGWGRISTTDKETQYF | TGTGCCAGTAGTATCGTTTATGGGTGGGGGAGAATCTCGACCACGGACAAAGAGACCCAGTACTTC
TRBJ2-2 | . | few | TRBV11-3 | CASSQLTGANTGELFF | TGTGCCAGCAGCCAACTTACAGGAGCGAACACCGGGGAGCTGTTTTTT
TRBJ1-2 | . | . | TRBV18 | CASSPQGVDYGYTF | TGTGCCAGCTCACCACAGGGGGTGGACTATGGCTACACCTTC
TRBJ2-4 | TRBD1 | few | TRBV14 | CASSRQGAGTKNIQYF | TGTGCCAGCAGCCGGCAGGGGGCGGGAACCAAAAACATTCAGTACTTC